The 17 T cell receptor beta chains below were found in one sample sequenced in a study of blood T cell repertoires in COVID-19. Method: immunoSEQ multiplex PCR; TCRdb's copy keeps in-frame clones and lacks some. The sample gives 150,000 to 200,000 clones, roughly 85% of which show up once; more than 25% is in the top ten. What was sequenced was peripheral blood. The receptors stem from a woman in her 70s with acute or convalescent COVID-19.

The chain has TRBV27 and TRBJ1-2; 8 positions agree with TRBD1. The CDR3 consists of 19 residues. Germline V gene sequence: CDR1 MNHEY, CDR2 SMNVEV (reference sequence). V lost 3 bases and J lost 3; bases outside the gene matches: 18. DNA of the CDR3: TGTGCCAGCAGTTTCTACCCCCCAGGACAGGGAACGGCAGACTATGGCTACACCTTC. This gives the protein CASSFYPPGQGTADYGYTF.

V is TRBV7-6 and J is TRBJ2-1, with D uncertain. This CDR3 has 13 residues. V lost 0 bases and J lost 5, with 5 bases in between. Germline V gene lookup returns CDR1 SGHVS and CDR2 FNYEAQ. CDR3 in DNA: TGTGCCAGCAGCTTAGCGATAGACAATGAGCAGTTCTTC. It yields the protein CASSLAIDNEQFF.

The rearrangement uses TRBV14 and TRBJ2-1; a weak D match, TRBD1 (5 bases). Germline values: CDR1 SGHDN, CDR2 FVKESK. Trimming shortened V by 4 bases and J by 0 bases, and 10 bases separated the two germline ends. The CDR3 totals 15 residues. The DNA for the CDR3 is TGTGCCAGCAGCCCCAGGGCCAGCTCCTACAATGAGCAGTTCTTC. Its protein product is CASSPRASSYNEQFF.

The V and J genes are TRBV3-1 (or the pseudogene TRBV3-2) and TRBJ2-7, with D possibly being TRBD1 (6 bases). Per germline, CDR1 LGHDT and CDR2 YNNKEL (reference sequence). The CDR3 spans 15 residues. The V end was cut by 0 bases, the J end by 5 bases, with 14 bases between. CDR3 region: CASSQDGQSRDEQYF. DNA of the CDR3: TGTGCCAGCAGCCAAGATGGACAGTCACGGGACGAGCAGTACTTC.

The V and J genes are TRBV6-5 and TRBJ2-7; 8 nucleotides line up with TRBD1. Germline V gene lookup returns CDR1 MNHEY and CDR2 SVGAGI. V was pared by 6 bases and J by 5 bases, with 9 bases of the junction left unmatched. There are 14 residues in the CDR3. CDR3 amino acids: CASRTQRQGHEQYF. CDR3 nucleotide sequence: TGTGCCAGCAGAACCCAGAGACAGGGGCACGAGCAGTACTTC.

The chain employs TRBV3-1 (or the pseudogene TRBV3-2) and TRBJ1-1; D call uncertain. The CDR3 has 15 residues. V gave up 5 bases and J gave up 1 base, with 14 bases separating them. Germline assignment: CDR1 LGHDT and CDR2 YNNKEL (reference sequence). The CDR3 spells CASSESTTGNTEAFF. DNA of the CDR3: TGTGCCAGCAGCGAAAGCACGACGGGGAACACTGAAGCTTTCTTT.

The chain recombines TRBV5-1 with TRBJ2-7; 8 bases are a match to TRBD1. CDR3 length: 15 amino acids. J lost 0 bases, V lost 3 bases, and 5 bases had no gene match. Germline V lookup: CDR1 SGHRS, CDR2 YFSETQ. The CDR3 DNA reads TGCGCCAGCAGCTCAACAGGGGGAATCTCCTACGAGCAGTACTTC. Translated: CASSSTGGISYEQYF.

V and J are TRBV2 and TRBJ2-5, with TRBD2 as a possible D gene (6 bases). The CDR3 sequence is 15 residues long. The ends were cut back, 7 bases at V and 5 bases at J, with 20 bases in the middle. Germline loops: CDR1 SNHLY, CDR2 FYNNEI. CDR3 in amino acids: CASTLGGYEYETQYF. The CDR3 region has the DNA TGTGCCAGCACCCTAGGAGGGTATGAGTATGAGACCCAGTACTTC.

The chain uses TRBV29-1 and TRBJ2-2; D is perhaps TRBD2 (5 bases). CDR1 is SQVTM, CDR2 ANQGSEA, per germline. Trimming shortened V by 7 bases and J by 1 base, and 10 bases separated the two germline ends. The CDR3 length is 13 residues. The CDR3 sequence is CSARRGNTGELFF. The CDR3, as DNA: TGCAGCGCCAGACGGGGGAACACCGGGGAGCTGTTTTTT.

The chain combines TRBV19 with TRBJ1-1; 7 bases are a match to TRBD1. This CDR3 comprises 13 residues. V was clipped by 8 bases and J by 4 bases; unmatched bases: 7. Per germline, CDR1 LNHDA and CDR2 SQIVND (reference sequence). The CDR3 bases are TGTGCCAGTCACCCCAGGGGGGCCACTGAAGCTTTCTTT. It is translated as CASHPRGATEAFF.

The chain uses TRBV5-1 and TRBJ2-5, with 8 bases lining up with TRBD1. Germline V gene data show CDR1 as SGHRS and CDR2 as YFSETQ. The CDR3 runs 15 residues. V lost 4 bases, J lost 0 bases, and 5 bases stayed unmatched. Written as DNA, the CDR3 is TGCGCCAGCAGCCGACAGGGGAACTACCAAGAGACCCAGTACTTC. This translates into CASSRQGNYQETQYF.

V gene TRBV7-3 combines with J gene TRBJ2-7; the D gene is possibly TRBD1 (6 bases). V lost 1 base and J 6 bases, leaving 16 bases between the germline ends. Germline CDR1 is SGHTA and CDR2 is FQGTGA. This CDR3 comprises 15 residues. The CDR3 DNA follows: TGTGCCAGCAGCTTAAGGGGGCCCCCAGGGAGCGAGCAGTACTTC. This encodes CASSLRGPPGSEQYF.

The CDR3 is CASSVVPGGELFF. CDR3 in DNA: TGTGCCAGCAGTGTTGTTCCAGGGGGGGAGCTGTTTTTT. The chain recombines TRBV2 with TRBJ2-2, with D possibly matching TRBD1 (5 bases). Trimming cost V 4 bases and J 8 bases, with 11 bases left between them. This CDR3 is 13 amino acids long. In germline, CDR1 is SNHLY, CDR2 FYNNEI.

The table lists this clone with a few counts. The chain couples TRBV6-1 to TRBJ2-3; the match to TRBD2 covers 14 bases. Trimming took 4 bases from V and 4 from J; bases not matched to a gene: 7. CDR3 length: 17 residues. From germline, CDR1 is MNHNS and CDR2 SASEGT. CDR3 sequence: CASSVGTSGSGADTQYF. CDR3 DNA: TGTGCCAGCAGTGTCGGGACTAGCGGGAGCGGTGCAGATACGCAGTATTTT.

The V gene is TRBV7-9, the J gene TRBJ1-6, with 7 bases fitting TRBD1. J lost 6 bases, V lost 3 bases, and 2 bases had no gene match. The germline gives CDR1 SEHNR, CDR2 FQNEAQ (reference sequence). CDR3 size: 14 residues. This chain's CDR3 is CASSLAGGNSPLHF. The CDR3 bases are TGTGCCAGCAGCTTGGCAGGGGGTAATTCACCCCTCCACTTT.

The chain couples TRBV2 to TRBJ2-1; 9 positions agree with TRBD1. CDR1 and CDR2 from the germline V gene are SNHLY and FYNNEI. V lost 5 bases to trimming and J lost 2 bases; unmatched junction nucleotides: 4. The CDR3 covers 15 residues. The CDR3 DNA reads TGTGCCAGCAGTATAGGACAGGGGACCTACAATGAGCAGTTCTTC. It codes for CASSIGQGTYNEQFF.

The rearrangement uses TRBV9 and TRBJ1-6; tentative D call: TRBD1 (6 bases). CDR3 size: 16 residues. Germline values: CDR1 SGDLS, CDR2 YYNGEE. Trimming took 0 bases from V and 7 from J, leaving 14 bases between them. CDR3 sequence: CASSVASRTENSPLHF. Here the CDR3 DNA reads TGTGCCAGCAGCGTAGCTTCAAGGACAGAGAATTCACCCCTCCACTTT. The full variable domain, completed using reference TRBV9 and TRBJ1-6, is DSGVTQTPKHLITATGQRVTLRCSPRSGDLSVYWYQQSLDQGLQFLIQYYNGEERAKGNILERFSAQQFPDLHSELNLSSLELGDSALYFCASSVASRTENSPLHFGNGTRLTVT.